This T cell receptor (beta chain) was recovered during a study of blood T cells in healthy people across ages (dated by TCRdb to 2014 to 2015). Turning to the overall study: In model experiments, roughly one uniquely barcoded TCR beta cDNA molecule per two T cells was captured by template switching. Age-related changes in TCR beta repertoire diversity were measured in the study by deep sequencing normalized with unique cDNA molecular identifiers. Donors were grouped into four age groups: young (average approximately 15 years), middle-aged (39), aged (roughly 62) and long-lived (just over 80). Donors of different ages were randomly distributed across sequencing lanes to avoid experimental bias. The study analyzed two additional independent replicas of 1 million unique cDNA reads from the same blood draw for two donors, one aged 18 to 29 and one aged 80 or older. Study-wide findings and limitations: Compared with the aged group, the long-lived group had more naive CD4+ T cells, fewer expanded clones and increased TCR diversity, a pattern suggesting age selection. Because profiling used bulk unsorted PBMCs, naive and antigen-experienced compartments could not be compared conclusively. A strong correlation was found between observed TCR beta diversity and the percentage of naive T cells measured by flow cytometry. Observed TCR beta diversity per million T cells fell roughly linearly with age, and a significant reduction was already apparent by age roughly 40. Estimates of total diversity from one million sequenced T cells were regarded as lower bounds and underestimates. Donor CMV infection status was unknown, potentially confounding age-related changes in expanded clonotypes.

Systemically healthy Caucasian individuals from Russia, about 38 in total and aged about 6 to 100 years, were included as donors. Around 10 milliliters of peripheral blood were collected from each donor into EDTA-treated Vacutainer tubes. Ficoll-Paque density-gradient centrifugation was used to isolate PBMCs, with at least 7 million obtained per sample. Trizol reagent was used to extract total RNA from PBMCs, with at least 5.5 micrograms per sample. For every donor, an aliquot of PBMCs went through flow cytometry to measure the percentages of naive CD45RAhigh/CD27high T cells. Libraries were prepared through 5' RACE. The sample was run on an Illumina HiSeq 2500. A second PCR of roughly 7 to 11 cycles was performed with a sample-barcoded 5' primer and a J-beta primer mix. A template-switch 5' adaptor carrying 12 random nucleotides introduced a unique molecular identifier onto each TCR beta cDNA molecule. At least 2.5 million CDR3-containing paired-end reads were obtained from each sample. First-strand cDNA was synthesized from all RNA with the Mint cDNA synthesis kit, primed by a TRBC-specific oligonucleotide. After uracil-DNA glycosylase treatment, a first 18-cycle PCR used universal primers M1SS and BC2_uni_R on all cDNA. As for the authors' bioinformatics: Normalization of each sample was performed by random selection of 1 million high-quality reads, each carrying a distinct molecular identifier. Instead of being binned into consensus sequences, reads with shared molecular identifiers were discarded. CDR3 identification, clonotype clustering and error correction used MiTCR with a Q25 quality threshold and the strictest error-elimination algorithm. A nonparametric unseen species model using Euler transformation provided a lower-bound estimate of total TCR beta diversity. TCRdb applied fastp at Q25 and MiXCR to the public reads, then kept only in-frame beta chains. Each entry merges the rows of one CDR3 protein and shows their most common DNA and genes. TCRdb, rather than the study authors, made the V and J calls. The sample table holds roughly 1,500,000 distinct CDR3 sequences, of which about 40% were seen once. Of the sample, around 8% is held by the ten largest clones.

As regards this clonotype: Its antigen remains undetermined. No base-level quality is on record; no much larger clone is a single base apart.

The clonotype originates from a woman aged 18-29 years in good health. The sequencing input was blood.

The DNA is TGCAGCGTTGCCACAGGGGAATGGAATCAGCCCCAGCATTTT. Its protein product is CSVATGEWNQPQHF. The rearranged chain carries TRBV29-1 and TRBJ1-5; 7 middle bases align to TRBD1. The germline V gene provides CDR1 SQVTM and CDR2 ANQGSEA. Compared with germline, V lacks 4 bases and J lacks 4 bases; bases without a gene match: 7. The CDR3 measures 14 amino acids from cysteine to phenylalanine. Only CDR3 DNA is held: 42 bases, read in frame from base 1.